This TCR beta chain is from a study of PD-1 blockade in classical Hodgkin lymphoma (dated by TCRdb to 2020 to 2021). With regard to the full study: Nivolumab dosing was 3 mg/kg intravenously every 2 weeks, continuing until either disease progression or unacceptable toxicity. To define a peripheral blood immune signature of response to PD-1 blockade in classical Hodgkin lymphoma, the study combined TCR beta sequencing with CyTOF. General conclusions and limits of the study: Newly diagnosed patients were reported to have lower baseline TCR diversity than healthy donors, and relapsed/refractory patients were reported to have lower baseline TCR diversity still. Lower diversity was observed in patients in whom nivolumab was started less than 1 year after ASCT, and these patients were excluded from later analyses so that confounding by immune reconstitution would be avoided. Trial patients achieving complete response had baseline diversity similar to newly diagnosed patients, whereas partial responders and progressors had significantly lower diversity. The study was limited to a single clinical trial cohort, and causes of repertoire differences, possibly disease activity or prior therapy, remained undefined. CD4+ but not CD8+ TCR diversity rose significantly by C4D1 (p=0.0027 vs p=0.16), most apparent in complete responders (p=0.02).

V is cut back by 1 base and J by 4 bases, with 5 bases in the junction unmatched. CDR1 and CDR2, looked up from the germline V gene (reference sequence), are GTSNPN and SVGIG. Spanning cysteine to phenylalanine, the CDR3 consists of 15 amino acids. The read is trimmed to its CDR3 DNA, 45 bases read in frame from base 1. The Qiagen DNeasy kit was used to extract genomic DNA both from unsorted PBMCs and from the negatively selected CD4+ and CD8+ fractions. Using primers that anneal to V and J segments, immunoSEQ multiplex PCR amplified the TCR beta CDR3 regions. A synthetic immune receptor repertoire was used to minimize amplification bias, and any remaining bias was removed computationally after sequencing. The study's processing was this. Repertoire diversity was quantified as the Shannon entropy index using custom Python scripts. The unsorted, CD4+ and CD8+ repertoires were each analyzed separately, with the exception of combined analyses, where CD4+ and CD8+ sequences were merged in silico. A clone counted as expanded when the clone's frequency after treatment rose at least 2-fold relative to C1D1, and clones undetected at baseline were given a pseudocount of 0.5. Clones with 0 or 1 copy at C1D1 were classified as singleton clones, and clones with 2 or more copies were classified as non-singleton clones. Clones expanded in unsorted samples were annotated as CD4+, CD8+ or unknown by matching protein sequences in sorted samples from the same patient. Wilcoxon tests on paired samples were used to test diversity changes from C1D1 to C4D1. TCRdb obtained this table from immuneACCESS and retained in-frame rearrangements with V and J assigned. These tables miss some clones; where compared with another copy, unresolved V genes account for less than half of the shortfall, and the remainder is unexplained. The D gene and trimming were derived from the DNA, and the V and J assignments and clone size from that table. Recorded for this sample are over 75,000 clones; over 75% of them occurred a single time. The top ten constitute around 3% of the sample.

The meaning of the sample's time point label: cycle 4 day 1 (C4D1), after 5 to 7 weeks of nivolumab. Every trial patient had relapsed following autologous stem cell transplantation, and prior brentuximab vedotin exposure was what differed among cohorts A, B and C. The trial cohort was composed of 55 to 65 patients with relapsed/refractory classical Hodgkin lymphoma, for whom complete response, partial response or progressive disease was recorded as best overall response. Trial patients were treated with single-agent nivolumab in the multi-cohort phase II CheckMate 205 trial. Best overall response was determined by an independent review committee according to the 2007 International Working Group response criteria. PBMCs from the trial were collected at three points: immediately before nivolumab initiation (C1D1), and during therapy at cycle 2 day 1 and cycle 4 day 1. Peripheral blood was collected in 8 mL Vacutainer Cell Preparation Tubes, from which PBMCs were isolated by centrifugation and then cryopreserved.

Regarding this clone: Its recognized antigen is unknown. The record has no base qualities; no much larger clone is one base away.

The sequence links TRBV30 to TRBJ2-3, with TRBD1 identical over 10 junction bases. This receptor was obtained from a human donor with classical Hodgkin lymphoma. Source: peripheral blood mononuclear cells (PBMCs), taken before the fourth cycle of nivolumab. The CDR3 protein is CAWSDGTGDADTQYF. The nucleotides read TGTGCCTGGAGTGATGGGACAGGGGACGCAGATACGCAGTATTTT.